Here is one T cell receptor (beta chain) with its context. Mismatch with germline at one junction end may stem from a read error. This sample is part of a study of tumor and adjacent non-tumor tissue in lung cancer. Germline V gives CDR1 MDHEN, CDR2 SYDVKM. This CDR3 region has 16 residues. Three rounds of nested PCR, following a modified ARM-PCR protocol, produced the TCRbeta library. TCRdb fed the multiplex PCR reads into MiXCR, producing one record per CDR3 protein. Among roughly 69,000 distinct CDR3 sequences listed, around 82% were seen once. No cell sorting was done before RNA was extracted from the tissue. Distant lung tissue was collected more than 3 cm away from the tumor edge.

The chain couples TRBV28 to TRBJ2-6; 7 nucleotides align to TRBD2. The receptor was isolated from a man aged 55 to 70 with non-small cell lung cancer. The specimen sequenced was distant non-tumor lung tissue. Here the CDR3 reads CSSSLGGSSGANVLTF. Written as DNA, the CDR3 is TGTTCCAGCAGTTTAGGCGGGAGCTCTGGGGCCAACGTCCTGACTTTT.